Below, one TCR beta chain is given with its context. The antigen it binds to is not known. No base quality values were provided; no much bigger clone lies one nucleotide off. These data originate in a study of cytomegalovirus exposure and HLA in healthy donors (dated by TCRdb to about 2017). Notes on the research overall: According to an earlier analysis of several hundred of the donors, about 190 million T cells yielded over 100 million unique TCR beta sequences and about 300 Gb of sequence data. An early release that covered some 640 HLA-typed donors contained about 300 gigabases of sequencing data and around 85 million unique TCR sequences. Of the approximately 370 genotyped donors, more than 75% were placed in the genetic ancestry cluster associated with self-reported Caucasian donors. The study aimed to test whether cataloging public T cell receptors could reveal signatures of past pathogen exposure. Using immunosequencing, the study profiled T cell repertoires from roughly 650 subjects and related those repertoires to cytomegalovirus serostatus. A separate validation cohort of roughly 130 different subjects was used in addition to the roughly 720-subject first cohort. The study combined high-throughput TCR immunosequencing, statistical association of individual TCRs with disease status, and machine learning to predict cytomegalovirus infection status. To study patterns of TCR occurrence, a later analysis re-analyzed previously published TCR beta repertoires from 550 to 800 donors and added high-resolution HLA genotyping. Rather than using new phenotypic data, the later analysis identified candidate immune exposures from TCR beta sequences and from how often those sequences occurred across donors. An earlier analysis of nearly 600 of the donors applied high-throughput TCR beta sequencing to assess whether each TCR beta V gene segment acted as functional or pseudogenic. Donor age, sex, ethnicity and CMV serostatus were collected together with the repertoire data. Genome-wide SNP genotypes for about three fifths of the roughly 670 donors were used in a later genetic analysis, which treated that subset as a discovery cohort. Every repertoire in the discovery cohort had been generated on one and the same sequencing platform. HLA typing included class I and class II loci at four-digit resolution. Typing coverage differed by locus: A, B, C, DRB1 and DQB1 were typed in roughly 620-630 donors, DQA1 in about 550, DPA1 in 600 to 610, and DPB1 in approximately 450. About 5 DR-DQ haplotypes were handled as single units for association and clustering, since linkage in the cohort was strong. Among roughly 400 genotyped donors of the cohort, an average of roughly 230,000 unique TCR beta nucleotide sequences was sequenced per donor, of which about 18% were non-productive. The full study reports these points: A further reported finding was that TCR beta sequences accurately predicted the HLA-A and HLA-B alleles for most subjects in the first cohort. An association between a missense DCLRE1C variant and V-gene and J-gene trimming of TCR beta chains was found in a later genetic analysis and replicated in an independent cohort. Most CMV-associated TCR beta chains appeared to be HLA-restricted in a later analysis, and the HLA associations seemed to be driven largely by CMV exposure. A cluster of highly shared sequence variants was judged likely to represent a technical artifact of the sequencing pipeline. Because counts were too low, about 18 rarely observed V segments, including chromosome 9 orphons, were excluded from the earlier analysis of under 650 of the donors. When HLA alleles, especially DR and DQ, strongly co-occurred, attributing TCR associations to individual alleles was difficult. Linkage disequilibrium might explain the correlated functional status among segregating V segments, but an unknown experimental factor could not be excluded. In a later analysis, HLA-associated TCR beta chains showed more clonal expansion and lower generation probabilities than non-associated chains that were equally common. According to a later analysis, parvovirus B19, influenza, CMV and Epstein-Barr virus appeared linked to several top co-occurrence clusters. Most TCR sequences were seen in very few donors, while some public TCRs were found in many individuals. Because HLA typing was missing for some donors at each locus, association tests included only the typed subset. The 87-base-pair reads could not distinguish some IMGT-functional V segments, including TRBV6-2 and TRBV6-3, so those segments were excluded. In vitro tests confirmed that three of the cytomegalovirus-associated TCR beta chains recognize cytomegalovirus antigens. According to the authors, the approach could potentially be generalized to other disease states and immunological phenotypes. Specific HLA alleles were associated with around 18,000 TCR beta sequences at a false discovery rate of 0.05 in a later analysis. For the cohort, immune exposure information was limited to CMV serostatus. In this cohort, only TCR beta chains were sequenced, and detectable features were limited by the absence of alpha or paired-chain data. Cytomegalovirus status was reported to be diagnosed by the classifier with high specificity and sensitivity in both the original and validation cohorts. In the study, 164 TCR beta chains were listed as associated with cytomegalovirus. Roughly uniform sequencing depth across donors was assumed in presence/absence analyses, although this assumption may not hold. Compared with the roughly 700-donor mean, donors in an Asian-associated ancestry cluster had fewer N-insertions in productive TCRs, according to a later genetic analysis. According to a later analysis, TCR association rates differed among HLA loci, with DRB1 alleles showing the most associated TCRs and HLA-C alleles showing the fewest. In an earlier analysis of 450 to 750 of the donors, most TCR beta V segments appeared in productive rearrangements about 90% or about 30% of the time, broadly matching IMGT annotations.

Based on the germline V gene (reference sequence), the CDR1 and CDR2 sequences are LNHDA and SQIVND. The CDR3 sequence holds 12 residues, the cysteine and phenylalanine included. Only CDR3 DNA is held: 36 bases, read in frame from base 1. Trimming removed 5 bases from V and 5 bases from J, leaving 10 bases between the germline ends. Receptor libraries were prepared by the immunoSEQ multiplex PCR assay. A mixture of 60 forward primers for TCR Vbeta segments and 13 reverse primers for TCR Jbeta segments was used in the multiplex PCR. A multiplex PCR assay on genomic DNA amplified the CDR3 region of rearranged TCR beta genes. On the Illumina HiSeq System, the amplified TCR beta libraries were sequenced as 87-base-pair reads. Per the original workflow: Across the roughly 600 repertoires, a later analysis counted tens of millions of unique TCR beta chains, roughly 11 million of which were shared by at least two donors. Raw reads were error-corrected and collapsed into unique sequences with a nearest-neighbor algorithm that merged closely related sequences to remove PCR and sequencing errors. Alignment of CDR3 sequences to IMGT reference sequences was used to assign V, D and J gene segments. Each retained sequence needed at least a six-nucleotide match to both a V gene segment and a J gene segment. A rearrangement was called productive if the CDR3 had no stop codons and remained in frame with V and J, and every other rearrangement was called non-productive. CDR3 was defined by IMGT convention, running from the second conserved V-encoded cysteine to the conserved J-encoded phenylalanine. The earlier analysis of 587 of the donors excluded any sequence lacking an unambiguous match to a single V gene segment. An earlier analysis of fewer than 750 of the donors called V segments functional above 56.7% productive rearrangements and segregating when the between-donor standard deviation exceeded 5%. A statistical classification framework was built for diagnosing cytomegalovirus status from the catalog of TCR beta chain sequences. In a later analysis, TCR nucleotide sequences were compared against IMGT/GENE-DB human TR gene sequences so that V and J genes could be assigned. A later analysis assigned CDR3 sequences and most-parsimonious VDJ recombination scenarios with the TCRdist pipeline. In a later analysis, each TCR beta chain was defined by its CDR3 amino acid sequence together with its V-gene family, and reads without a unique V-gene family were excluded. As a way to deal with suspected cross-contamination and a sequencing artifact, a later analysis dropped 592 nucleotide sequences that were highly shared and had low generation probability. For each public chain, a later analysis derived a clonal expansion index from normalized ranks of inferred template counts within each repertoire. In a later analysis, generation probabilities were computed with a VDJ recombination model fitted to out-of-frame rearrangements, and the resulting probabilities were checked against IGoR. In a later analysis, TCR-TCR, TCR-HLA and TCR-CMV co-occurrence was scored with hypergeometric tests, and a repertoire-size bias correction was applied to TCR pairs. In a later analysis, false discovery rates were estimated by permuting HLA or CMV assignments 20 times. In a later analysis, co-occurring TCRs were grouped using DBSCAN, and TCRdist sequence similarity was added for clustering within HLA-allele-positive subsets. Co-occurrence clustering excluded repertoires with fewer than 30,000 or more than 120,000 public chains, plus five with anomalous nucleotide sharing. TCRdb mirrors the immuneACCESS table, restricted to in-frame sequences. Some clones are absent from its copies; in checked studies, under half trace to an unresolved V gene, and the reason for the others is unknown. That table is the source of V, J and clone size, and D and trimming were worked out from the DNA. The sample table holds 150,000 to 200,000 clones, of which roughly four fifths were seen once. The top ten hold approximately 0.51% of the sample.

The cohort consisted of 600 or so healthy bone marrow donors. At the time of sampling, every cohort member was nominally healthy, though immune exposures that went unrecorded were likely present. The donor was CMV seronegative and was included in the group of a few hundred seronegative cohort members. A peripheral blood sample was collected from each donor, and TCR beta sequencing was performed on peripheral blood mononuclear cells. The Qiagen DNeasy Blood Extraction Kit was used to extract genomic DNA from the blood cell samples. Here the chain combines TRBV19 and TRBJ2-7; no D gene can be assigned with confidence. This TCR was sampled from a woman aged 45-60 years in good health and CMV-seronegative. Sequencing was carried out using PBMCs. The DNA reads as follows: TGTGCCAGTAGTCAGGCGCCCGACGAGCAGTACTTC. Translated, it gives CASSQAPDEQYF.